The 29 T cell receptor beta chains below come from one sample, sequenced in a study of T cell responses to AZD1222 COVID-19 vaccine. Produced via immunoSEQ multiplex PCR; TCRdb's table is partial and in-frame only. This sample has around 100,000 clones; 90% occur once, and the top ten carry about 4.8%. The source was peripheral blood, collected on day 0 of AZD1222 vaccination. The receptors derive from an adult in good health.

This chain connects TRBV19 to TRBJ1-4, with unresolved D. The CDR3 consists of 13 residues. From germline, CDR1 is LNHDA and CDR2 SQIVND (reference sequence). The V and J ends lost 11 bases and 0 bases respectively, with 10 bases between them. The CDR3 bases are TGTGCCTCCCACACAGCAACTAATGAAAAACTGTTTTTT. Its translation: CASHTATNEKLFF.

The V gene is TRBV2, the J gene TRBJ2-1, with D possibly being TRBD1 or TRBD2 (5 bases each). The CDR3 runs 14 residues. Germline CDR1 is SNHLY and CDR2 is FYNNEI. Trimming removed 9 bases at V and 5 bases at J, with 17 bases between. The CDR3 loop reads CASPPGPVDNEQFF. CDR3 in DNA: TGTGCCAGTCCTCCGGGGCCGGTGGACAATGAGCAGTTCTTC.

CDR3 residues: CAISEGGQGDTGELFF. The CDR3 DNA reads TGTGCCATCAGTGAGGGGGGACAGGGTGACACCGGGGAGCTGTTTTTT. V and J are TRBV10-3 and TRBJ2-2; 9 bases agree with TRBD1. From germline, CDR1 is ENHRY and CDR2 SYGVKD. The CDR3 is 16 residues long. J was trimmed by 3 bases and V by 2 bases; bases with no gene match: 4.

This clone was seen just once. The chain combines TRBV29-1 with TRBJ1-2; TRBD1 matches at 9 bases. Trimming cost V 5 bases and J 2 bases; bases outside gene matches: 3. Germline CDR1 SQVTM, CDR2 ANQGSEA. The CDR3 has 13 residues. CDR3 sequence reads: CSVHRGPNYGYTF. The CDR3 DNA is TGCAGCGTTCACAGGGGGCCCAACTATGGCTACACCTTC.

The genes are TRBV6-2 or TRBV6-3 and TRBJ1-5; 9 bases are shared with TRBD1. With 5 bases clipped from V and 4 bases from J, the junction kept 6 bases outside the gene matches. This CDR3 spans 15 amino acids. CDR1 is MNHEY, CDR2 SVGEGT, per germline. CDR3: CASSTPDRGNQPQHF. The CDR3 nucleotides read TGTGCCAGCAGTACCCCGGACAGGGGAAATCAGCCCCAGCATTTT.

This clone was recorded only once. This chain links TRBV2 with TRBJ2-7, with 11 bases fitting TRBD1. The CDR3 extends over 13 amino acids. The V gene's germline CDR1 is SNHLY and CDR2 FYNNEI. V gave up 11 bases and J gave up 5 bases; unmatched junction bases: 8. CDR3 sequence: CAGNRDRGNEQYF. The CDR3 DNA sequence: TGTGCCGGGAACCGGGACAGGGGGAACGAGCAGTACTTC. Full variable domain (missing parts from reference TRBV2 and TRBJ2-7): EPEVTQTPSHQVTQMGQEVILRCVPISNHLYFYWYRQILGQKVEFLVSFYNNEISEKSEIFDDQFSVERPDGSNFTLKIRSTKLEDSAMYFCAGNRDRGNEQYFGPGTRLTVT.

The DNA of the CDR3 is TGTGCCATCAGTGAGGGGGGGGTATCGGGGATCTTTTTT. Protein: CAISEGGVSGIFF. This chain uses TRBV10-3 with TRBJ1-4; D is perhaps TRBD1 (5 bases). Between the trimmed V and J ends, which lost 2 bases and 17 bases, there was a span of 18 bases. Germline loops: CDR1 ENHRY, CDR2 SYGVKD. The CDR3 consists of 13 residues.

The chain employs TRBV24-1 and TRBJ2-1, with TRBD1 matching 10 bases. V shed 1 base, J shed 4 bases, and the junction held 6 bases outside the gene matches. This CDR3 contains 17 residues. Looked up from germline, CDR1 is KGHDR and CDR2 is SFDVKD. CDR3 sequence: CATSDFGTGDIYNEQFF. The CDR3 region has the DNA TGTGCCACCAGTGATTTTGGGACAGGGGACATATACAATGAGCAGTTCTTC.

The rearrangement links TRBV19 to TRBJ1-5; D remains unclear. Germline V gene sequence: CDR1 LNHDA, CDR2 SQIVND (reference sequence). Trimming left V 7 bases short and J 4 bases short, with 11 bases between. The CDR3 loop spans 13 amino acids. The CDR3 sequence: CASTPVGNQPQHF. DNA of the CDR3: TGTGCCAGTACCCCGGTGGGTAATCAGCCCCAGCATTTT.

Here the CDR3 reads CASSDRFGTQETQYF. CDR3 in DNA: TGTGCCAGCAGTGACCGTTTTGGAACCCAAGAGACCCAGTACTTC. V and J are TRBV2 and TRBJ2-5; D call uncertain. Per the germline V gene, CDR1 is SNHLY and CDR2 is FYNNEI. Trimming shortened V by 3 bases and J by 1 base, and 12 bases separated the two germline ends. The CDR3 spans 15 residues.

This clone showed up just once. The chain joins TRBV2 to TRBJ1-1; D remains unclear. Germline CDR1 SNHLY, CDR2 FYNNEI. This CDR3 comprises 14 residues. Between the trimmed V and J ends, which lost 7 bases and 2 bases, there was a span of 14 bases. The chain's CDR3 is CASKATRHNTEAFF. The CDR3 coding sequence is TGTGCCAGCAAGGCTACTAGACACAACACTGAAGCTTTCTTT.

V and J are TRBV7-9 and TRBJ1-2; D may be TRBD1 (6 bases). Per the germline V gene, CDR1 is SEHNR and CDR2 is FQNEAQ (reference sequence). Trimming shortened V by 7 bases and J by 2 bases, and 11 bases separated the two germline ends. The CDR3 totals 13 residues. The CDR3 region has the DNA TGTGCCAGCACTCAGCAGGGGAACTATGGCTACACCTTC. It yields the protein CASTQQGNYGYTF.

The J gene is TRBJ2-1, the V gene TRBV13; D is tentatively TRBD1 or TRBD2 (5 bases each). V dropped 5 bases and J dropped 2 bases, with 16 bases sitting between them. Germline CDR1 and CDR2: PRHDT and FYEKMQ (reference sequence). CDR3 size: 16 residues. Here the CDR3 reads CASSPIWDRAYNEQFF. CDR3 bases: TGTGCCAGCAGCCCGATTTGGGACCGCGCCTACAATGAGCAGTTCTTC.

V is TRBV14 and J is TRBJ2-1; D unresolved. There are 15 residues in the CDR3. Germline V gene data show CDR1 as SGHDN and CDR2 as FVKESK. V lost 2 bases and J 0 bases, leaving 8 bases between the germline ends. The CDR3 DNA reads TGTGCCAGCAGCCAACACGGTAGCTCCTACAATGAGCAGTTCTTC. Amino acid sequence: CASSQHGSSYNEQFF.

This chain joins TRBV27 and TRBJ1-1, with D perhaps matching TRBD1 (5 bases). CDR3 length: 13 residues. V lost 5 bases and J 1 base, leaving 8 bases between the germline ends. The germline CDR1 and CDR2 sequences are MNHEY and SMNVEV (reference sequence). CDR3 sequence (DNA): TGTGCCAGCAGTGTGACAGCGAACACTGAAGCTTTCTTT. It translates to CASSVTANTEAFF.

The V and J genes are TRBV21-1 and TRBJ2-7; no DNA check was done on the table's D call, TRBD2. TRBV21-1 is a listed pseudogene. The CDR3 sequence is 18 residues long. The CDR3 sequence is CASTLRGRLAGGPYEQYF. CDR3 coding DNA: TGTGCCTCAACCCTGCGGGGGAGACTAGCGGGGGGACCCTACGAGCAGTACTTC.

This clone was detected a few times. CDR3 sequence: CAWSWRGGTYEQYF. The CDR3 DNA follows: TGTGCCTGGAGTTGGCGGGGGGGTACCTACGAGCAGTACTTC. This rearrangement joins TRBV30 to TRBJ2-7; 9 bases align to TRBD2. Trimming at V came to 2 bases and at J to 2 bases, leaving 4 bases not matched to a gene. The germline V gene encodes CDR1 GTSNPN and CDR2 SVGIG (reference sequence). CDR3 length: 14 residues.

V and J are TRBV3-1 (or the pseudogene TRBV3-2) and TRBJ1-3; the match to TRBD1 covers 12 bases. In germline, CDR1 is LGHDT, CDR2 YNNKEL (reference sequence). V was clipped by 6 bases and J by 4 bases; unmatched bases: 10. This CDR3 contains 17 residues. CDR3 sequence: CASRPGTGGSKGNTIYF. Here the CDR3 DNA reads TGTGCCAGCAGACCCGGGACAGGGGGCTCGAAAGGAAACACCATATATTTT.

The chain joins TRBV30 to TRBJ2-5; 8 bases line up with TRBD2. The CDR3 sequence is 14 residues long. Germline V lookup: CDR1 GTSNPN, CDR2 SVGIG (reference sequence). V was pared by 0 bases and J by 2 bases, with 2 bases of the junction left unmatched. CDR3: CAWSVSGGQETQYF. CDR3 DNA sequence: TGTGCCTGGAGTGTATCGGGGGGGCAAGAGACCCAGTACTTC.

The gene calls are TRBV2 and TRBJ1-5; D remains unclear. Germline CDR1 SNHLY, CDR2 FYNNEI. Trimming shortened V by 3 bases and J by 1 base, and 10 bases separated the two germline ends. This CDR3 contains 15 residues. In DNA form, the CDR3 reads TGTGCCAGCAGTGACGCCGTAACGAGCAATCAGCCCCAGCATTTT. As protein: CASSDAVTSNQPQHF.

This chain uses TRBV3-1 (or the pseudogene TRBV3-2) with TRBJ2-7; unclear D gene. This CDR3 has 14 residues. CDR1 and CDR2 from the germline V gene are LGHDT and YNNKEL (reference sequence). V lost 4 bases and J lost 2, with 12 bases in between. The CDR3: CASSRPWIPYEQYF. The CDR3 region has the DNA TGTGCCAGCAGCCGCCCGTGGATTCCCTACGAGCAGTACTTC.

V usage is TRBV19 and J usage is TRBJ2-7; the D gene is possibly TRBD1 (5 bases). V was clipped by 6 bases and J by 0 bases, with 15 bases between them. CDR3 size: 15 residues. Germline lookup yields CDR1 LNHDA and CDR2 SQIVND (reference sequence). The CDR3 protein is CASRSTVLSSYEQYF. CDR3 nucleotide sequence: TGTGCCAGTAGGTCGACAGTCCTGAGCTCCTACGAGCAGTACTTC.

Here the CDR3 reads CASSQEGVPGDEQYF. The DNA for the CDR3 is TGCGCCAGCAGCCAAGAAGGGGTACCAGGTGACGAGCAGTACTTC. The chain combines TRBV4-1 with TRBJ2-7; weak D call: TRBD1 (5 bases). In germline, CDR1 is MGHRA, CDR2 YSYEKL. With 0 bases removed from V and 5 bases from J, the gap between germline ends came to 14 bases. This CDR3 is 15 amino acids long.

The chain has TRBV5-1 and TRBJ2-2; 7 positions agree with TRBD1. V lost 0 bases and J lost 4; bases outside the gene matches: 3. The length of the CDR3 is 15 residues. Per the germline V gene, CDR1 is SGHRS and CDR2 is YFSETQ. The CDR3 sequence is CASSLDRGSTGELFF. The CDR3 coding sequence is TGCGCCAGCAGCTTGGACAGGGGCTCCACCGGGGAGCTGTTTTTT.

The CDR3 spells CASSQLVWGGGNEQFF. The CDR3 DNA sequence: TGTGCCAGCAGCCAATTGGTTTGGGGGGGAGGGAATGAGCAGTTCTTC. V is TRBV3-1 (or the pseudogene TRBV3-2) and J is TRBJ2-1, with 7 bases that match TRBD2. V lost 2 bases and J lost 7; bases outside the gene matches: 11. The V gene's germline CDR1 is LGHDT and CDR2 YNNKEL (reference sequence). This CDR3 is built from 16 residues.

V is TRBV7-2 and J is TRBJ2-7; D is unresolved. Between the trimmed V and J ends, which lost 2 bases and 0 bases, there was a span of 8 bases. Germline assignment: CDR1 SGHTA and CDR2 FQGNSA. This CDR3 has 14 residues. The CDR3 sequence: CASSLRRSSYEQYF. For the CDR3, the DNA is TGTGCCAGCAGCTTAAGGAGAAGCTCCTACGAGCAGTACTTC.

In its sample, this clone was seen a few times. The J gene is TRBJ2-1, the V gene TRBV7-3; D unclear. Per the germline V gene, CDR1 is SGHTA and CDR2 is FQGTGA. This CDR3 has 13 amino acids. V was shortened by 0 bases and J by 8 bases, with 8 bases between the two germline ends. The CDR3 DNA is TGTGCCAGCAGCTTAACCGCCATGGATGAGCAGTTCTTC. It specifies CASSLTAMDEQFF.

This chain links TRBV7-2 with TRBJ2-3; D is uncertain. V shed 0 bases and J shed 5 bases, with 0 bases lying between them. Looked up from germline, CDR1 is SGHTA and CDR2 is FQGNSA. This CDR3 is 11 amino acids long. The CDR3 DNA reads as TGTGCCAGCAGCTTAGCAGATACGCAGTATTTT. Translating gives CASSLADTQYF.

The rearrangement joins TRBV3-1 (or the pseudogene TRBV3-2) to TRBJ1-3; D gene ambiguous. V lost 4 bases and J lost 3, with 19 bases in between. This CDR3 has 17 amino acids. The germline gives CDR1 LGHDT, CDR2 YNNKEL (reference sequence). CDR3 loop: CASSRGVSLGLGNTIYF. The CDR3 region has the DNA TGTGCCAGCAGCCGGGGAGTCTCCCTTGGGCTTGGAAACACCATATATTTT.